This entry features one T cell receptor beta chain sequence. These data are taken from a study of T cell repertoires in ileal Crohn's disease. Sequenced by immunoSEQ multiplex PCR; TCRdb stores in-frame clones only, minus some. The top ten clones hold over 9% of a sample with approximately 17,000 clones, 70% to 90% of them seen once. Sequencing was performed on ileal tissue. The TCR comes from an adult with Crohn's disease.

CDR3 loop: CASSPSLGQGTTNEQFF. In DNA, the CDR3 is TGTGCCAGCTCACCATCCCTTGGACAGGGGACAACGAATGAGCAGTTCTTC. This rearrangement joins TRBV18 to TRBJ2-1, with 9 nucleotides matching TRBD1. The CDR3 runs 17 residues. Trimming at V came to 2 bases and at J to 7 bases, leaving 12 bases not matched to a gene. The germline V gene has CDR1 KGHSH and CDR2 LQKENI. Complete variable domain (other parts from reference TRBV18 and TRBJ2-1): NAGVMQNPRHLVRRRGQEARLRCSPMKGHSHVYWYRQLPEEGLKFMVYLQKENIIDESGMPKERFSAEFPKEGPSILRIQQVVRGDSAAYFCASSPSLGQGTTNEQFFGPGTRLTVL.